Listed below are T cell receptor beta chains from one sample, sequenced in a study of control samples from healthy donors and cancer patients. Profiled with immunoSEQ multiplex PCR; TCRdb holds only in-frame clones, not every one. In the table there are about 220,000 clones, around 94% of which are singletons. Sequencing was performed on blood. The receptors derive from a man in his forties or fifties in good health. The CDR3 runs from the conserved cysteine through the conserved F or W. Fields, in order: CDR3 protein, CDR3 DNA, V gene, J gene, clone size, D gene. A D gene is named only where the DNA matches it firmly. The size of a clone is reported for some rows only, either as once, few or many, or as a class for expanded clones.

CDR3: CASSSGPNEKLFF
DNA: TGCGCCAGCAGCTCGGGTCCAAATGAAAAACTGTTTTTT
V: TRBV5-1
J: TRBJ1-4
size: -
D: -

CDR3: CAISESVLINEQFF
DNA: TGTGCCATCAGTGAGTCGGTTCTTATTAATGAGCAGTTCTTC
V: TRBV10-3
J: TRBJ2-1
size: -
D: -

CDR3: CASSPRRTVATNEKLFF
DNA: TGTGCCAGTAGTCCGAGGAGGACAGTTGCAACTAATGAAAAACTGTTTTTT
V: TRBV19
J: TRBJ1-4
size: -
D: -

CDR3: CASSYSGNGQPQHF
DNA: TGTGCCAGCAGTTACTCCGGGAACGGTCAGCCCCAGCATTTT
V: TRBV6-2/TRBV6-3
J: TRBJ1-5
size: -
D: -

CDR3: CASSEYGTDTQYF
DNA: TGTGCCAGCAGTGAATACGGCACAGATACGCAGTATTTT
V: TRBV25-1
J: TRBJ2-3
size: -
D: -

CDR3: CASSYWLGGYTF
DNA: TGTGCCAGCAGCTACTGGTTAGGAGGCTACACCTTC
V: TRBV5-6
J: TRBJ1-2
size: -
D: -

CDR3: CASRWRQDGYTF
DNA: TGTGCCAGCAGATGGCGACAGGATGGCTACACCTTC
V: TRBV6-5
J: TRBJ1-2
size: -
D: -

CDR3: CASSYSPGSGNTIYF
DNA: TGTGCCAGCAGTTACTCGCCAGGCTCTGGAAACACCATATATTTT
V: TRBV6-5
J: TRBJ1-3
size: -
D: -

CDR3: CASSLGAGANNEQFF
DNA: TGCGCCAGCAGCTTGGGAGCCGGAGCAAACAATGAGCAGTTCTTC
V: TRBV5-1
J: TRBJ2-1
size: once
D: -

CDR3: CASSWTSGGYTQYF
DNA: TGTGCCAGCAGCTGGACTAGCGGGGGGTATACGCAGTATTTT
V: TRBV3-1/TRBV3-2
J: TRBJ2-3
size: -
D: TRBD2

CDR3: CASSPGRSNYGYTF
DNA: TGTGCCAGCTCACCGGGCAGAAGTAACTATGGCTACACCTTC
V: TRBV18
J: TRBJ1-2
size: -
D: -